The source of this TCR beta chain is a study of shared clonotypes between healthy human individuals (dated by TCRdb to 2018 to 2020). Regarding the study in general: A couple of women and a few men aged 18 to 49 years were included in the cohort. Leukapheresis yielded between about 0.85 and 9 billion PBMCs per donor. For each donor, CD4 naive and CD4 memory were each run on three plates, CD8 naive on two plates, and CD8 memory on one plate. To increase sequencing depth and limit assay-specific biases, different laboratories used diverse techniques to prepare libraries and sequence TCR repertoires. Blood TCR repertoires of five healthy adults were deeply sequenced to estimate repertoire size and the extent of clonotype sharing between individuals.

Using the deep immunoSEQ assay, TCR CDR3 regions were amplified from genomic DNA by multiplex PCR. Genomic DNA extracted from each cell subset was distributed evenly over all wells of several immunoSEQ 96-well plates, and each plate served as one replicate. For sorted subsets, each replicate PCR was loaded with around 220 ng genomic DNA, equivalent to 25,000 to 30,000 T cell genomes. Purified libraries were measured with a Qubit 3.0 fluorometer, size-checked on a Bioanalyzer 2100, and measured again with the KAPA Library Quantification kit. Each immunoSEQ 96-well plate was sequenced on its own single-read 150-cycle Illumina NextSeq 550 flow cell. On the study's bioinformatics: Because the immunoSEQ output held only junctional sequences and lacked quality scores, the filtering could not match the filtering applied to full-length reads. To assign V/J genes and CDR3, sequences were annotated using PyIR, a Python wrapper for IgBLAST v1.9, with IMGT germline references. Reads were filtered out if the reads had weak V/J assignments (E-value above 1e-6), no CDR3, stop codons, out-of-frame junctions, or ambiguous translated residues. V3J clonotypes were defined by identical inferred V gene, J gene, and CDR3 amino acid sequence. To compute the percentage overlap between repertoires, the number of shared unique clonotypes was divided by the size of the smaller repertoire. Repertoire richness was assessed with RTK rarefaction, the Chao1 estimator, and Recon v2.1 estimates of unobserved clonotypes. Generation probabilities for all TCRbeta clonotypes obtained by the gDNA method from a handful of donors were computed using OLGA. Drawn from immuneACCESS, this table holds only the in-frame rearrangements with V and J called that TCRdb kept. Clones are partly lost; checked studies trace under half to an unresolved V gene and leave the rest unexplained. V, J and clone size reflect that table, while D and trimming were determined from the DNA. Counted in this sample were around 2,000,000 clones; 95% of them appeared once. The top ten constitute 0.1% to 0.15% of the sample.

In the case of this clone: Its recognized antigen is unknown. Base quality data are lacking; no much larger clone is found one base away.

Reading from cysteine to phenylalanine, the CDR3 counts 15 amino acids. Of the read, only the CDR3 DNA is kept; its 45 bases are in frame from base 1. V is shortened by 3 bases, J by 2 bases, and the region joining them spans 14 bases. From the germline V gene, CDR1 is MNHNS and CDR2 is SASEGT. Overall study outcomes, separate from this receptor: The genetic and exposure-history diversity represented was limited by the small number of donors. Naive subsets generally had larger estimated clonotype richness than memory subsets did. Pairwise subsampling indicated that sequencing depth was expected to affect the degree of clonotype sharing among donors. Sampling was limited to blood, and TCR repertoires in tissue likely differ from TCR repertoires in blood. Across a few donors, roughly 5.1% of naive CD4, roughly 3.4% of naive CD8, 2% to 2.5% of memory CD4, and about 0.44% of memory CD8 clonotypes were shared. Clonotypes shared by all four sorted-subset donors showed higher generation probabilities than non-shared clonotypes. Even with the large sequencing depth, rarefaction of the sorted-subset datasets indicated that sequencing was incomplete.

Donors were healthy HIV-negative adults with no recently reported acute infections or vaccinations. Every donor was a Caucasian adult residing in Nashville, Tennessee, USA. CD4+ T cells were enriched by magnetic negative selection; naive cells were then positively selected on CD45RA, and the negative fraction formed the memory subset. Blood was obtained by leukapheresis, after which PBMCs were separated by Ficoll-Histopaque density gradient centrifugation and cryopreserved in liquid nitrogen vapor phase. Purity and quantity of every magnetically sorted T cell population were checked by analytical flow cytometry. Each sorted fraction had its genomic DNA isolated and then quantified by UV absorbance on a Nanodrop 2000c.

The receptor was derived from a man aged 18 to 30 in good health. Sequenced: naive CD4+ T cells sorted from blood. The cell subset or site label, as the study defines it: CD45RA+ positively selected. The chain was built from TRBV6-1 and TRBJ2-7; the D gene is perhaps TRBD2, on 7 matching bases. CDR3 region: CASSDIGGAPYEQYF. In nucleotide form, the sequence is TGTGCCAGCAGTGACATTGGGGGGGCCCCCTACGAGCAGTACTTC.